This is a list of T cell receptor beta chains from one sample in a study of T cells in Graves' hyperthyroidism and ophthalmopathy. TCRdb independently ran MiXCR on the multiplex PCR reads; one entry per CDR3 protein. In the table there are a few hundred thousand distinct CDR3 sequences, just under 15% of which are singletons. The sample consisted of blood. These receptors all stem from a woman in her thirties with Graves' hyperthyroidism. The CDR3 runs from the conserved cysteine through the conserved F or W. Each record gives: J gene, V gene, clone size, D gene, CDR3 protein, CDR3 DNA. D genes are given only for firm matches. Where a row states a size, it is once, few, many or the class of an expanded clone; other rows omit it.

J gene: TRBJ2-1; V gene: TRBV29-1; clone size: many; D gene: -; CDR3 protein: CSVETLLGTPNEQFF; CDR3 DNA: TGCAGCGTAGAAACATTGCTAGGAACCCCGAATGAGCAGTTCTTC
J gene: TRBJ1-1; V gene: TRBV5-1; clone size: -; D gene: -; CDR3 protein: CASSLVMSGGTEAFF; CDR3 DNA: TGCGCCAGCAGCTTGGTTATGAGCGGGGGCACTGAAGCTTTCTTT
J gene: TRBJ2-4; V gene: TRBV18; clone size: few; D gene: TRBD1; CDR3 protein: CASSPTGEGIKNIQYF; CDR3 DNA: TGTGCCAGCTCACCAACAGGGGAAGGTATCAAAAACATTCAGTACTTC
J gene: TRBJ2-3; V gene: TRBV24-1; clone size: many; D gene: TRBD2; CDR3 protein: CATSDLPPGSGRTDTQYF; CDR3 DNA: TGTGCCACCAGTGATTTACCCCCCGGGAGCGGGAGAACAGATACGCAGTATTTT
J gene: TRBJ1-1; V gene: TRBV7-3; clone size: many; D gene: -; CDR3 protein: CASSLHGQWNTEAFF; CDR3 DNA: TGTGCCAGCAGCTTACACGGACAGTGGAACACTGAAGCTTTCTTT
J gene: TRBJ2-1; V gene: TRBV20-1; clone size: -; D gene: TRBD2; CDR3 protein: CSARDRTSGTYNEQFF; CDR3 DNA: TGCAGTGCTAGAGACCGTACTAGCGGGACCTACAATGAGCAGTTCTTC
J gene: TRBJ1-2; V gene: TRBV5-1; clone size: once; D gene: -; CDR3 protein: CASSPGHYGYTF; CDR3 DNA: TGCGCCAGCAGCCCGGGCCACTATGGCTACACCTTC
J gene: TRBJ1-2; V gene: TRBV6-1; clone size: many; D gene: TRBD1; CDR3 protein: CASTRDRIYGYTF; CDR3 DNA: TGTGCCAGCACCAGGGACAGAATCTATGGCTACACCTTC
J gene: TRBJ2-1; V gene: TRBV20-1; clone size: -; D gene: TRBD1; CDR3 protein: CSAGQGPPHNEQFF; CDR3 DNA: TGCAGTGCAGGACAGGGTCCCCCGCACAATGAGCAGTTCTTC
J gene: TRBJ2-3; V gene: TRBV14; clone size: few; D gene: TRBD2; CDR3 protein: CASSQSLAGVGDTQYF; CDR3 DNA: TGTGCCAGCAGCCAATCCCTTGCGGGAGTGGGTGATACGCAGTATTTT
J gene: TRBJ2-5; V gene: TRBV28; clone size: many; D gene: -; CDR3 protein: CASRKNTAETQYF; CDR3 DNA: TGTGCCAGCAGAAAAAACACCGCAGAGACCCAGTACTTC
J gene: TRBJ1-1; V gene: TRBV3-1; clone size: many; D gene: TRBD1; CDR3 protein: CASSQTEGQGIRGLNTEAFF; CDR3 DNA: TGTGCCAGCAGCCAAACGGAGGGACAGGGGATTAGAGGATTGAACACTGAAGCTTTCTTT
J gene: TRBJ2-2; V gene: TRBV29-1; clone size: few; D gene: -; CDR3 protein: CSVAPDAGGELFF; CDR3 DNA: TGCAGCGTTGCCCCGGACGCCGGCGGGGAGCTGTTTTTT
J gene: TRBJ2-7; V gene: TRBV2; clone size: -; D gene: -; CDR3 protein: CASSSSGKHLEQYF; CDR3 DNA: TGTGCCAGCAGTTCAAGCGGCAAGCATCTCGAGCAGTACTTC
J gene: TRBJ2-7; V gene: TRBV20-1; clone size: many; D gene: -; CDR3 protein: CSARDSYEQYF; CDR3 DNA: TGCAGTGCTCGGGACTCCTACGAGCAGTACTTC
J gene: TRBJ1-2; V gene: TRBV20-1; clone size: few; D gene: -; CDR3 protein: CSAAVPGPNYGYTF; CDR3 DNA: TGCAGTGCTGCGGTTCCAGGCCCTAACTATGGCTACACCTTC
J gene: TRBJ2-2; V gene: TRBV24-1; clone size: many; D gene: TRBD2; CDR3 protein: CATSDPSGIFTGELFF; CDR3 DNA: TGTGCCACCAGTGATCCTAGCGGGATTTTCACCGGGGAGCTGTTTTTT
J gene: TRBJ1-3; V gene: TRBV5-1; clone size: -; D gene: -; CDR3 protein: CASSWDLQANSGNTIYF; CDR3 DNA: TGCGCCAGCAGCTGGGACCTACAGGCAAACTCTGGAAACACCATATATTTT
J gene: TRBJ1-2; V gene: TRBV7-2; clone size: many; D gene: -; CDR3 protein: CASSLAHRNYGYTF; CDR3 DNA: TGTGCCAGCAGCTTAGCTCACAGAAACTATGGCTACACCTTC
J gene: TRBJ2-1; V gene: TRBV11-3; clone size: many; D gene: TRBD2; CDR3 protein: CASSSQGLAGVNEQFF; CDR3 DNA: TGTGCCAGCAGCTCACAAGGACTAGCGGGAGTGAATGAGCAGTTCTTC
J gene: TRBJ1-1; V gene: TRBV29-1; clone size: few; D gene: -; CDR3 protein: CSVGSGAGRGTEAFF; CDR3 DNA: TGCAGCGTTGGGTCAGGGGCAGGCCGGGGTACTGAAGCTTTCTTT
J gene: TRBJ1-2; V gene: TRBV29-1; clone size: few; D gene: TRBD1; CDR3 protein: CSVKGQGYGYTF; CDR3 DNA: TGCAGCGTTAAAGGACAGGGCTATGGCTACACCTTC
J gene: TRBJ1-6; V gene: TRBV6-5; clone size: many; D gene: TRBD1; CDR3 protein: CASSYSTWVDRGPSPLHF; CDR3 DNA: TGTGCCAGCAGTTACTCGACCTGGGTCGACAGGGGTCCTTCACCCCTCCACTTT
J gene: TRBJ2-1; V gene: TRBV11-2; clone size: many; D gene: -; CDR3 protein: CASSSSAREDEQFF; CDR3 DNA: TGTGCCAGCAGCTCTTCAGCGCGTGAAGATGAGCAGTTCTTC
J gene: TRBJ2-1; V gene: TRBV18; clone size: many; D gene: -; CDR3 protein: CASSPSGYSYNEQFF; CDR3 DNA: TGTGCCAGCTCACCATCGGGTTACTCCTACAATGAGCAGTTCTTC
J gene: TRBJ1-5; V gene: TRBV2; clone size: -; D gene: -; CDR3 protein: CASSAQLFNQPQHF; CDR3 DNA: TGTGCCAGCAGTGCACAGTTGTTTAATCAGCCCCAGCATTTT
J gene: TRBJ2-1; V gene: TRBV20-1; clone size: many; D gene: TRBD2; CDR3 protein: CSARDVQREGPYNEQFF; CDR3 DNA: TGCAGTGCTAGAGATGTCCAGCGGGAGGGCCCTTATAATGAGCAGTTCTTC
J gene: TRBJ2-2; V gene: TRBV3-1; clone size: many; D gene: -; CDR3 protein: CASSQGYPGELFF; CDR3 DNA: TGTGCCAGCAGCCAAGGTTACCCCGGGGAGCTGTTTTTT
J gene: TRBJ2-7; V gene: TRBV9; clone size: -; D gene: TRBD1; CDR3 protein: CASSVAGTGWSEQYF; CDR3 DNA: TGTGCCAGCAGCGTAGCCGGGACAGGGTGGTCCGAGCAGTACTTC
J gene: TRBJ2-5; V gene: TRBV7-9; clone size: many; D gene: -; CDR3 protein: CASSLVVSYKETQYF; CDR3 DNA: TGTGCCAGCAGCTTAGTGGTTTCATATAAAGAGACCCAGTACTTC
J gene: TRBJ1-2; V gene: TRBV12-3/TRBV12-4; clone size: -; D gene: TRBD1; CDR3 protein: CATRGQGYGYTF; CDR3 DNA: TGTGCCACAAGGGGACAGGGTTATGGCTACACCTTC
J gene: TRBJ2-1; V gene: TRBV29-1; clone size: -; D gene: -; CDR3 protein: CSVATYNEQFF; CDR3 DNA: TGCAGCGTTGCTACCTACAATGAGCAGTTCTTC
J gene: TRBJ2-1; V gene: TRBV30; clone size: many; D gene: -; CDR3 protein: CAWSVISGMLNEQFF; CDR3 DNA: TGTGCCTGGAGTGTAATTTCCGGAATGCTAAATGAGCAGTTCTTC
J gene: TRBJ2-7; V gene: TRBV27; clone size: many; D gene: -; CDR3 protein: CASSLVAGSSYEQYF; CDR3 DNA: TGTGCCAGCAGTTTAGTTGCGGGCAGCTCCTACGAGCAGTACTTC
J gene: TRBJ2-3; V gene: TRBV28; clone size: few; D gene: -; CDR3 protein: CASCPRHLTDTQYF; CDR3 DNA: TGTGCCAGCTGTCCCCGACACCTCACAGATACGCAGTATTTT
J gene: TRBJ2-7; V gene: TRBV7-9; clone size: many; D gene: -; CDR3 protein: CASSSRDSGFSYEQYF; CDR3 DNA: TGTGCCAGCAGCTCCCGGGACTCAGGATTCTCCTACGAGCAGTACTTC
J gene: TRBJ1-2; V gene: TRBV28; clone size: -; D gene: TRBD1; CDR3 protein: CASSRQGASGYTF; CDR3 DNA: TGTGCCAGCAGCAGACAGGGGGCGAGTGGCTACACCTTC
J gene: TRBJ2-1; V gene: TRBV7-9; clone size: -; D gene: -; CDR3 protein: CASSFDSGGGEQFF; CDR3 DNA: TGTGCCAGCAGCTTTGACTCGGGGGGCGGTGAGCAGTTCTTC
J gene: TRBJ1-5; V gene: TRBV28; clone size: -; D gene: TRBD1; CDR3 protein: CASSPPDRGNFLPQHF; CDR3 DNA: TGTGCCAGCAGCCCGCCGGACAGGGGTAATTTTCTGCCCCAGCATTTT
J gene: TRBJ2-7; V gene: TRBV28; clone size: many; D gene: -; CDR3 protein: CASSEQVHEQYF; CDR3 DNA: TGTGCCAGCAGTGAACAGGTACACGAGCAGTACTTC
J gene: TRBJ1-4; V gene: TRBV2; clone size: many; D gene: -; CDR3 protein: CASSNRRDEKLFF; CDR3 DNA: TGTGCCAGCAGCAATCGGAGAGATGAAAAACTGTTTTTT
J gene: TRBJ2-1; V gene: TRBV6-1; clone size: -; D gene: TRBD2; CDR3 protein: CASRRTSGRIDEQFF; CDR3 DNA: TGTGCCAGCAGGCGGACTAGCGGGAGAATCGATGAGCAGTTCTTC
J gene: TRBJ2-1; V gene: TRBV2; clone size: -; D gene: -; CDR3 protein: CDSSRRQGGNEQFF; CDR3 DNA: TGTGACAGCAGTAGACGGCAGGGGGGCAATGAGCAGTTCTTC
J gene: TRBJ2-1; V gene: TRBV12-3/TRBV12-4; clone size: -; D gene: -; CDR3 protein: CASRNLREQFF; CDR3 DNA: TGTGCCAGCAGGAACCTAAGGGAGCAGTTCTTC
J gene: TRBJ2-2; V gene: TRBV10-3; clone size: few; D gene: TRBD2; CDR3 protein: CATASRLAGGANTGELFF; CDR3 DNA: TGTGCCACCGCTTCAAGGCTAGCGGGAGGCGCGAACACCGGGGAGCTGTTTTTT
J gene: TRBJ1-2; V gene: TRBV6-2/TRBV6-3; clone size: -; D gene: TRBD1; CDR3 protein: CACSYSYPGQSRGGYTF; CDR3 DNA: TGTGCCTGCAGTTACTCATACCCGGGACAGTCCCGCGGGGGCTACACCTTC
J gene: TRBJ2-1; V gene: TRBV10-3; clone size: few; D gene: TRBD2; CDR3 protein: CATSGSGRAGDEQFF; CDR3 DNA: TGTGCCACCAGTGGAAGCGGGAGGGCCGGGGATGAGCAGTTCTTC
J gene: TRBJ2-5; V gene: TRBV7-8; clone size: many; D gene: -; CDR3 protein: CASSLDGGSGETQYF; CDR3 DNA: TGTGCCAGCAGCTTAGACGGGGGCTCCGGGGAGACCCAGTACTTC
J gene: TRBJ1-3; V gene: TRBV28; clone size: few; D gene: -; CDR3 protein: CASKYRRRNTIYF; CDR3 DNA: TGTGCCAGCAAGTATAGGCGGCGTAACACCATATATTTT
J gene: TRBJ2-7; V gene: TRBV28; clone size: many; D gene: TRBD1; CDR3 protein: CASSLPTGQGAYEQYF; CDR3 DNA: TGTGCCAGCAGCCTTCCTACGGGACAGGGGGCCTACGAGCAGTACTTC
J gene: TRBJ1-5; V gene: TRBV6-1; clone size: once; D gene: -; CDR3 protein: CASSEGGGANSQPQHF; CDR3 DNA: TGTGCCAGCAGTGAGGGGGGGGGGGCGAACAGTCAGCCCCAGCATTTT
J gene: TRBJ2-3; V gene: TRBV24-1; clone size: many; D gene: TRBD2; CDR3 protein: CATGSGDSGRGGTDTQYF; CDR3 DNA: TGTGCCACGGGTTCTGGGGATAGCGGGAGGGGGGGCACAGATACGCAGTATTTT
J gene: TRBJ2-7; V gene: TRBV20-1; clone size: -; D gene: TRBD2; CDR3 protein: CSSGGATINEQYF; CDR3 DNA: TGCAGTTCGGGAGGGGCCACCATCAACGAGCAGTACTTC